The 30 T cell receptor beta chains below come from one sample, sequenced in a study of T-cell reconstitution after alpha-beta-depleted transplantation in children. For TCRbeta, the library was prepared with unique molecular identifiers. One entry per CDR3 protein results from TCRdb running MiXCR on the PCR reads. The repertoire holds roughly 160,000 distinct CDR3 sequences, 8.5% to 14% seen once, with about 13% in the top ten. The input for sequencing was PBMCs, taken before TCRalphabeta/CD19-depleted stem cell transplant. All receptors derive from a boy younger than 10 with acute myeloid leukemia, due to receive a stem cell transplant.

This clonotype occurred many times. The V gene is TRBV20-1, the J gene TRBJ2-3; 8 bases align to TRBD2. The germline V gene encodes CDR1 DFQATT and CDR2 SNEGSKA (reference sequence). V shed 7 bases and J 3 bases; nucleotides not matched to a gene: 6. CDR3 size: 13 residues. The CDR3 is CSGVAGKTDTQYF. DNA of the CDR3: TGCAGTGGGGTAGCGGGGAAAACAGATACGCAGTATTTT.

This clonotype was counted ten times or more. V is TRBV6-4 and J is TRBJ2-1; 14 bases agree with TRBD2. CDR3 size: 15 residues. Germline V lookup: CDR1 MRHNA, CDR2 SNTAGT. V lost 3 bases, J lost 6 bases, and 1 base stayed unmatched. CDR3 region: CASSEGTSGSNEQFF. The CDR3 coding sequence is TGTGCCAGCAGTGAAGGGACTAGCGGGAGCAATGAGCAGTTCTTC.

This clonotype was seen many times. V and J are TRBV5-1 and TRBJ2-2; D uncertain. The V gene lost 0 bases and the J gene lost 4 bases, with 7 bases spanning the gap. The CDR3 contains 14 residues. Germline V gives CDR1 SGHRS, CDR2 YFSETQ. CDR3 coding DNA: TGCGCCAGCAGCTTGGGCCCGGGCACCGGGGAGCTGTTTTTT. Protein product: CASSLGPGTGELFF. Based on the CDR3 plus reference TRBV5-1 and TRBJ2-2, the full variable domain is KAGVTQTPRYLIKTRGQQVTLSCSPISGHRSVSWYQQTPGQGLQFLFEYFSETQRNKGNFPGRFSGRQFSNSRSEMNVSTLELGDSALYLCASSLGPGTGELFFGEGSRLTVL.

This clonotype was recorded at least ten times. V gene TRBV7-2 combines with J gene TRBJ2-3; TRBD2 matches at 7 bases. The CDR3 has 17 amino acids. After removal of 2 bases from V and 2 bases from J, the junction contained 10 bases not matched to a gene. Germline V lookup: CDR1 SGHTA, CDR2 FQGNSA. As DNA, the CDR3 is TGTGCCAGCAGCTTAAGCTGGCGGGGGTCCTACACAGATACGCAGTATTTT. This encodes CASSLSWRGSYTDTQYF.

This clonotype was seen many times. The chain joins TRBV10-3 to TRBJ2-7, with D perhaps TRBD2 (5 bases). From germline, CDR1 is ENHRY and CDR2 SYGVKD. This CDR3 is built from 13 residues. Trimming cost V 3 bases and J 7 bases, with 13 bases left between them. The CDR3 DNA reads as TGTGCCATCAGTGATCTCGCGGAGGATGAGCAGTACTTC. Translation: CAISDLAEDEQYF.

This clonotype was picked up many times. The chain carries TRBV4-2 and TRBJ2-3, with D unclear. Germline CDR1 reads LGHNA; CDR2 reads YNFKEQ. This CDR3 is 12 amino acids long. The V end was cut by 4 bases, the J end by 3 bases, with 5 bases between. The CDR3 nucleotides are TGTGCCAGCAGCCCCCAAACAGATACGCAGTATTTT. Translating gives CASSPQTDTQYF.

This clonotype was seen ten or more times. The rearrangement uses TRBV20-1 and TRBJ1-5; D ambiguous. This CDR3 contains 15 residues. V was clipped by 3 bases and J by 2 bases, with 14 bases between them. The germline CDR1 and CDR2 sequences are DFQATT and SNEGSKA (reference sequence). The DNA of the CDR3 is TGCAGTGCTAGTGCCTTAAGAATGGGCAATCAGCCCCAGCATTTT. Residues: CSASALRMGNQPQHF.

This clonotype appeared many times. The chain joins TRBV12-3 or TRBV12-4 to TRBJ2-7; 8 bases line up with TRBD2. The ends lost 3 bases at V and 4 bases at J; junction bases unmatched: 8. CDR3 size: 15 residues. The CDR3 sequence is CASSFAAGASYEQYF. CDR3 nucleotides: TGTGCCAGCAGTTTTGCAGCGGGAGCCTCTTACGAGCAGTACTTC.

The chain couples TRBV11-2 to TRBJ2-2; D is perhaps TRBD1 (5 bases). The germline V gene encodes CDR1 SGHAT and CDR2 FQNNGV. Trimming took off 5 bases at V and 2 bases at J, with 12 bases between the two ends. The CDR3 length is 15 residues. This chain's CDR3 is CASSKIGQNTGELFF. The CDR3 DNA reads TGTGCCAGCAGCAAAATCGGACAAAACACCGGGGAGCTGTTTTTT.

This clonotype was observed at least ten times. CDR3 protein: CASSLSGTSGSRLEETQYF. The CDR3, as DNA: TGTGCCAGCAGTTTGTCCGGGACTAGCGGGAGTCGGTTGGAGGAGACCCAGTACTTC. The gene calls are TRBV28 and TRBJ2-5, with 14 nucleotides matching TRBD2. The CDR3 consists of 19 residues. CDR1 is MDHEN, CDR2 SYDVKM, per germline. V trimming: 3 bases; J trimming: 5 bases; junction bases outside the gene matches: 14. Looking up the rest from reference TRBV28 and TRBJ2-5 gives the full variable domain: DVKVTQSSRYLVKRTGEKVFLECVQDMDHENMFWYRQDPGLGLRLIYFSYDVKMKEKGDIPEGYSVSREKKERFSLILESASTNQTSMYLCASSLSGTSGSRLEETQYFGPGTRLLVL.

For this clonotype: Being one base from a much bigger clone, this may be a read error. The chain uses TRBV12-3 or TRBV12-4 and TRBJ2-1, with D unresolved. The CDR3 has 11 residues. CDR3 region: CASRRSNEQSF. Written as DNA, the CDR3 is TGTGCCAGCAGAAGAAGCAATGAGCAGTCCTTC.

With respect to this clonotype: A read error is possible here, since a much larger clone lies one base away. The CDR3 coding sequence is TGTGCCATCACTGGACATGGAAGGGATGGCTACACCTTC. Translating gives CAITGHGRDGYTF. The chain carries TRBV10-3 and TRBJ1-2, with a tentative D call TRBD1 (5 bases). The V end was cut by 7 bases, the J end by 6 bases, with 15 bases between. The CDR3 has 13 residues. Germline V gives CDR1 ENHRY, CDR2 SYGVKD.

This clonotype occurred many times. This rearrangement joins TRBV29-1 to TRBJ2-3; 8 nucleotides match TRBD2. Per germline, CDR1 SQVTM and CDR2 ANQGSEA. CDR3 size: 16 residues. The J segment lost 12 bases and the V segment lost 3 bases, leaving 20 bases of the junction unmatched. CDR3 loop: CSVDFPALSLAGSQYF. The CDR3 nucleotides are TGCAGCGTTGATTTTCCTGCCCTCTCTTTAGCGGGGTCACAGTATTTT.

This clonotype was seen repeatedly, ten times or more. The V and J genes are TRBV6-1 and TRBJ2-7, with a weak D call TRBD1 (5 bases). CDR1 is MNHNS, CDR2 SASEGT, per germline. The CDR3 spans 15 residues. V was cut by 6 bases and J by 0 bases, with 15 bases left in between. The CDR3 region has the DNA TGTGCCAGCAGGACAGACAGTTCTAGCTCCTACGAGCAGTACGTC. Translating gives CASRTDSSSSYEQYV.

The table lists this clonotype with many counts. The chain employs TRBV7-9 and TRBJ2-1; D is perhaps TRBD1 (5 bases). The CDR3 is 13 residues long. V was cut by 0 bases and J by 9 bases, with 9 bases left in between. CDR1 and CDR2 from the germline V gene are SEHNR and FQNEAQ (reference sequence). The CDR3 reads CASSLAGEVEQFF. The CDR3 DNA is TGTGCCAGCAGCTTAGCAGGGGAAGTTGAGCAGTTCTTC.

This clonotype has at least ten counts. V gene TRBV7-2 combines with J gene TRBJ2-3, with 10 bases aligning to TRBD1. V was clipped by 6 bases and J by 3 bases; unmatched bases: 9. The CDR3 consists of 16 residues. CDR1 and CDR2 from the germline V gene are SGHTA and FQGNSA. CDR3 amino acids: CASRRETGGITDTQYF. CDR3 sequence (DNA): TGTGCCAGCAGAAGGGAGACAGGGGGCATTACAGATACGCAGTATTTT.

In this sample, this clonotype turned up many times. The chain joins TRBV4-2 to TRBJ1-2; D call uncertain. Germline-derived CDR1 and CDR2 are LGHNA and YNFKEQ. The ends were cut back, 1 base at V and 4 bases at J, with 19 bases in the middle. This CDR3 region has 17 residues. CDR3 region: CASSQGRFDNEFYGYTF. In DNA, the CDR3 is TGTGCCAGCAGCCAAGGCCGGTTTGACAACGAATTCTATGGCTACACCTTC.

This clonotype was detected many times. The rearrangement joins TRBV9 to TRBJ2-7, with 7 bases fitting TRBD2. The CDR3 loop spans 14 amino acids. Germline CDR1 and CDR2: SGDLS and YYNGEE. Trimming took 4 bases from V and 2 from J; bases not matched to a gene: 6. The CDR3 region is CASSSGLEAYEQYF. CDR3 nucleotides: TGTGCCAGCAGCTCTGGACTAGAGGCCTACGAGCAGTACTTC.

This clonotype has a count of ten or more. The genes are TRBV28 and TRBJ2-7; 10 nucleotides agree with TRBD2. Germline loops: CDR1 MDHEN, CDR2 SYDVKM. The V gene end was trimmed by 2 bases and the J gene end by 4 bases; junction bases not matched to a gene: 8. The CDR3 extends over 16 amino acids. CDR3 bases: TGTGCCAGCAGTTTAAGCCTAGCGGGAGACATATACGAGCAGTACTTC. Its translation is CASSLSLAGDIYEQYF. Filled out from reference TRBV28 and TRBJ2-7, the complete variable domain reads DVKVTQSSRYLVKRTGEKVFLECVQDMDHENMFWYRQDPGLGLRLIYFSYDVKMKEKGDIPEGYSVSREKKERFSLILESASTNQTSMYLCASSLSLAGDIYEQYFGPGTRLTVT.

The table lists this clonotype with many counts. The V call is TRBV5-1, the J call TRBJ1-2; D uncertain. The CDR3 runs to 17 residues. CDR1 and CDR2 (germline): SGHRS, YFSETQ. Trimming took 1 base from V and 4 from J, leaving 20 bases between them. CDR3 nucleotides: TGCGCCAGCAGCTTGCGGGAAGACACACCCTGGGGCTATGGCTACACCTTC. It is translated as CASSLREDTPWGYGYTF.

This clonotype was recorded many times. This CDR3 is CATGQEGYTEAFF. The CDR3 nucleotides read TGTGCCACCGGACAGGAGGGGTACACTGAAGCTTTCTTT. This chain links TRBV10-3 with TRBJ1-1; TRBD1 matches at 7 bases. This CDR3 comprises 13 residues. Germline V gene data show CDR1 as ENHRY and CDR2 as SYGVKD. After removal of 10 bases from V and 3 bases from J, the junction contained 8 bases not matched to a gene.

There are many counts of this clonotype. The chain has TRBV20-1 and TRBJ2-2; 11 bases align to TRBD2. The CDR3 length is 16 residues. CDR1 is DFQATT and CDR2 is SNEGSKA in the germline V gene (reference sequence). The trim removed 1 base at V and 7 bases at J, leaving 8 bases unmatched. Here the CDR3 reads CSARGLAGGDVGELFF. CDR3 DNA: TGCAGTGCTAGAGGCCTAGCGGGGGGCGATGTCGGGGAGCTGTTTTTT.

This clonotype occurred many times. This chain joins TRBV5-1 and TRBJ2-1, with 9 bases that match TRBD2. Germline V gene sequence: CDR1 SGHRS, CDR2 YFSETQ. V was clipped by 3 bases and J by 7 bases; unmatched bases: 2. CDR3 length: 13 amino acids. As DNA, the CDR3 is TGCGCCAGCAGCTCTAGCGGGGATAATGAGCAGTTCTTC. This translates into CASSSSGDNEQFF.

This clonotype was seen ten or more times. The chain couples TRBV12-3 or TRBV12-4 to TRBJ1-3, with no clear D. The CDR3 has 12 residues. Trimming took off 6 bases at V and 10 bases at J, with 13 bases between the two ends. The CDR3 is CASSPGSSTIYF. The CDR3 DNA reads TGTGCCAGCAGCCCGGGAAGCAGTACCATATATTTT.

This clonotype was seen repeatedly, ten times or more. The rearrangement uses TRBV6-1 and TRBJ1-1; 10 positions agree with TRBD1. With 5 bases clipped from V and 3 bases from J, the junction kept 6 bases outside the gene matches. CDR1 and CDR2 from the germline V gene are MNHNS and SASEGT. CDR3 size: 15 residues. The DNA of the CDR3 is TGTGCCAGCAGTCGACAGGGGGCGCCCCACACTGAAGCTTTCTTT. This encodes CASSRQGAPHTEAFF.

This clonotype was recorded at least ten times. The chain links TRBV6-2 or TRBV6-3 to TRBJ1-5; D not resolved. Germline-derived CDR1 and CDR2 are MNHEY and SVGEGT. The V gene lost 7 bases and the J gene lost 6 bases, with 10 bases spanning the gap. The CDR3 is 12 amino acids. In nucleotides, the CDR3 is TGTGCCAGCACCGACCCCACTCAGCCCCAGCATTTT. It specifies CASTDPTQPQHF.

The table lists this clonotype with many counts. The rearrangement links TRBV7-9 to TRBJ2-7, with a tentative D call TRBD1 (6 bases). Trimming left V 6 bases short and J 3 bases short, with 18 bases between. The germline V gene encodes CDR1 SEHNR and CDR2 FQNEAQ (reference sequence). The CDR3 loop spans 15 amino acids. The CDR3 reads CASSSRNRDLYEQYF. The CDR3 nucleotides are TGTGCCAGCAGTTCGCGCAACAGGGACCTCTACGAGCAGTACTTC.

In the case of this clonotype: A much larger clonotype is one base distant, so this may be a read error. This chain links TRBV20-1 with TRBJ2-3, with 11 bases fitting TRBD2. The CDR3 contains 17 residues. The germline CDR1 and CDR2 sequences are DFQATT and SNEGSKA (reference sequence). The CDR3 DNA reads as TGCTGTGCTAGAGATCGGTTAGCGGGGGGGATCACAGATACGCAGTATTTT. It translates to CCARDRLAGGITDTQYF.

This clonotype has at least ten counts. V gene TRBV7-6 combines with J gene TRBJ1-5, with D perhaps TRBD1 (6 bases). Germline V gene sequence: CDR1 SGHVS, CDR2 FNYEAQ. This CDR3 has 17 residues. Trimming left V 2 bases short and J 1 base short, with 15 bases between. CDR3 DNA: TGTGCCAGCAGCTTACAAGCCAGGGGCATAAGCAATCAGCCCCAGCATTTT. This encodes CASSLQARGISNQPQHF.

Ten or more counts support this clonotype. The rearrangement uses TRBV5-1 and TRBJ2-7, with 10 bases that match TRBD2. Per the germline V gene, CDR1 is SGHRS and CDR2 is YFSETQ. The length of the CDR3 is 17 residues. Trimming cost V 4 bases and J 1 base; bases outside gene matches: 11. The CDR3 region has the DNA TGCGCCAGCAGCGGGAGGACTAGCGGTATTTGGTCCTACGAGCAGTACTTC. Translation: CASSGRTSGIWSYEQYF.